The sequence of this TCR beta chain was determined in a study of T cells in Graves' hyperthyroidism and ophthalmopathy. This clonotype was detected a few times. The CDR3 regions of TCR beta were amplified from RNA transcripts. The HTBI primer set served for first-round RT-PCR of the TCR CDR3. Using its own MiXCR run on the multiplex PCR reads, TCRdb lists one record per CDR3 protein. The data show some 400,000 distinct CDR3 sequences, approximately 13% seen once. Trimming at V came to 6 bases and at J to 6 bases, leaving 9 bases not matched to a gene. Germline-derived CDR1 and CDR2 are MNHEY and SMNVEV (reference sequence). CDR3 size: 15 residues.

The sequencing sample was made of blood. The TCR comes from an older woman with Graves' hyperthyroidism. The chain uses TRBV27 and TRBJ1-4; TRBD1 agrees at 8 bases. DNA of the CDR3: TGTGCCAGCAGGTTAGGGTACAGGGGGGATGAAAAACTGTTTTTT. This translates into CASRLGYRGDEKLFF.